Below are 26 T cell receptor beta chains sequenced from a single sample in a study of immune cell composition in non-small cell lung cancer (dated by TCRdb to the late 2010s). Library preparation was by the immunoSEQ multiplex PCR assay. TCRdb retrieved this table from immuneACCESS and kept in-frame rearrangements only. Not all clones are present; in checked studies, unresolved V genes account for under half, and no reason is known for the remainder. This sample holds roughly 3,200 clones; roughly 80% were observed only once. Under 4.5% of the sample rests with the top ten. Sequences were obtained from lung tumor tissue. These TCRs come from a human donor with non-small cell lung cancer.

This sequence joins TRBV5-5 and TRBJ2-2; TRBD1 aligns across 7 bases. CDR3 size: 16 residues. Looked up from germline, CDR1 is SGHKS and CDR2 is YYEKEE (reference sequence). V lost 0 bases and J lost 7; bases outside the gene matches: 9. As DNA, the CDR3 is TGTGCCAGCAGCTTGGATAGAACAGGGGCCTTCGGGGAGCTGTTTTTT. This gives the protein CASSLDRTGAFGELFF.

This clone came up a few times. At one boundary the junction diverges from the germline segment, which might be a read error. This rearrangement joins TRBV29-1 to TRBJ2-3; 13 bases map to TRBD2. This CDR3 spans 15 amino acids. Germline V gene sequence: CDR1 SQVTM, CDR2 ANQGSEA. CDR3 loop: CSVEGTSGASDTQYF. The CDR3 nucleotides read TGCAGCGTAGAAGGGACTAGCGGGGCCTCAGATACGCAGTATTTT.

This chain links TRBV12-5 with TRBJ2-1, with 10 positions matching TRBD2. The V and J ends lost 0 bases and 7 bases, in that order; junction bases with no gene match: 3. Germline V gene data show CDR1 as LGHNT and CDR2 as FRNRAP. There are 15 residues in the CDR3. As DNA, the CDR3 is TGTGCTAGTGGTTTGGTTAGCGGGGGGTTAAATGAGCAGTTCTTC. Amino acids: CASGLVSGGLNEQFF.

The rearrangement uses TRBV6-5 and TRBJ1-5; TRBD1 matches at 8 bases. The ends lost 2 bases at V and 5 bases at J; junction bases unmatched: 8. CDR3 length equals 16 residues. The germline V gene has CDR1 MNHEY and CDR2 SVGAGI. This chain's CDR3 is CASSYPMDRVDQPQHF. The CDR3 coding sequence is TGTGCCAGCAGTTACCCGATGGACAGGGTTGATCAGCCCCAGCATTTT.

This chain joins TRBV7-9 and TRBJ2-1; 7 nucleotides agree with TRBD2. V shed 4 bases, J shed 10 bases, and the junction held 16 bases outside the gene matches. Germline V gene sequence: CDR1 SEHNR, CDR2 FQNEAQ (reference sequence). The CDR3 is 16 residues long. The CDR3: CASSSPGGGPVYEQFF. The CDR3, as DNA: TGTGCCAGCAGCTCCCCTGGGGGGGGACCCGTCTACGAGCAGTTCTTC.

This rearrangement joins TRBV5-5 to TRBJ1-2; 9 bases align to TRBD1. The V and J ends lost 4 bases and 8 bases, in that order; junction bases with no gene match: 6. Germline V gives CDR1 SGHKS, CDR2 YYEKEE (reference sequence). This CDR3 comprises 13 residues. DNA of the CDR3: TGTGCCAGCAGCATTACAGGGGGCAAGGGCTACACCTTC. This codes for CASSITGGKGYTF.

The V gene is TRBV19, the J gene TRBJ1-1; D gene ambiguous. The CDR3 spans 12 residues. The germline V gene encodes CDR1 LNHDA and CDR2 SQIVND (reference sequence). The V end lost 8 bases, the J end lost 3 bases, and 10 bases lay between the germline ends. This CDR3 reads CASAGRYTEAFF. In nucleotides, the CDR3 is TGTGCCAGTGCCGGGAGATACACTGAAGCTTTCTTT.

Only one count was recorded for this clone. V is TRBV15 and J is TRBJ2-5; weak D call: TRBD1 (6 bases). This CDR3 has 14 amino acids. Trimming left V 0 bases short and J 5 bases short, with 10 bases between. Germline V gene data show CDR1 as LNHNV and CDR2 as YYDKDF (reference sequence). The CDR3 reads CATSRDGGWETQYF. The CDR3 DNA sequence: TGTGCCACCAGCAGAGATGGGGGCTGGGAGACCCAGTACTTC.

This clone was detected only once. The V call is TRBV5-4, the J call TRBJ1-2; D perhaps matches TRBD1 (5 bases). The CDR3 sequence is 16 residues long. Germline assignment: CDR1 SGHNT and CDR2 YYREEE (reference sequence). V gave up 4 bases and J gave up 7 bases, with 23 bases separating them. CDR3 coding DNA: TGTGCCAGCAGCCCTGGTAACCAGGGTCAAATGGGTGGCTACACCTTC. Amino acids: CASSPGNQGQMGGYTF.

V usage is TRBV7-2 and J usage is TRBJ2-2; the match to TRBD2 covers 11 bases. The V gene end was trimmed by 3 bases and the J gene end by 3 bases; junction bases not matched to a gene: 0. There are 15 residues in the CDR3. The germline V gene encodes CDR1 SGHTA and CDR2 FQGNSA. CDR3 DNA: TGTGCCAGCAGCTTTAGCGGGGGGGACACCGGGGAGCTGTTTTTT. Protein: CASSFSGGDTGELFF.

The CDR3 reads CAWNWGGIDTQYF. CDR3 bases: TGTGCCTGGAACTGGGGGGGGATAGATACGCAGTATTTT. The V gene is TRBV30, the J gene TRBJ2-3; 7 bases map to TRBD2. Trimming removed 4 bases from V and 5 bases from J; junction bases left unmatched: 6. CDR1 GTSNPN and CDR2 SVGIG come from the germline V gene (reference sequence). This CDR3 is 13 amino acids long.

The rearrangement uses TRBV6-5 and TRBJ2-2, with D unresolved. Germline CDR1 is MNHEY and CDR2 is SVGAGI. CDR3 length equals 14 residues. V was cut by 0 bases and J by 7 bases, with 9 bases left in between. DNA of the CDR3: TGTGCCAGCAGTTACTCGGCAGCAGGCGGGGAGCTGTTTTTT. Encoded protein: CASSYSAAGGELFF.

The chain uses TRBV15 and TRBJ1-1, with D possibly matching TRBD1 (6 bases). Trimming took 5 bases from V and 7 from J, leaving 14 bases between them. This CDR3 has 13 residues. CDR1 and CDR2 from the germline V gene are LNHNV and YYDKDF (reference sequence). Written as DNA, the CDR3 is TGTGCCACCAGCTTATACAGGGAGGGTGAAGCTTTCTTT. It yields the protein CATSLYREGEAFF.

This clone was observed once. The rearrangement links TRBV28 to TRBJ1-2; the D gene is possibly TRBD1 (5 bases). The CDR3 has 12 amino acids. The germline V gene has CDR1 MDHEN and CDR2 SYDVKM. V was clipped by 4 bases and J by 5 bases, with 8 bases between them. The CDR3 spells CASSSDRYGYTF. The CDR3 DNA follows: TGTGCCAGCAGTTCAGACAGATATGGCTACACCTTC.

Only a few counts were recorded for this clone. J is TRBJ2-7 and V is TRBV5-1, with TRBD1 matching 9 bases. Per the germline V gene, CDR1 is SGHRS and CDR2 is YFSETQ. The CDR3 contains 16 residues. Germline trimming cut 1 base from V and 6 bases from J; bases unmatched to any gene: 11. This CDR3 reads CASSLNTPGQGFEQYF. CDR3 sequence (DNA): TGCGCCAGCAGCTTGAACACACCGGGACAGGGATTCGAGCAGTACTTC.

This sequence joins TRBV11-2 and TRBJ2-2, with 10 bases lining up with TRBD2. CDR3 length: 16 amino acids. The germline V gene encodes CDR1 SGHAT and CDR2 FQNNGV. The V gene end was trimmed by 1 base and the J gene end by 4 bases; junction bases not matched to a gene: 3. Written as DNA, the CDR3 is TGTGCCAGCAGCTTAGCGAGCGGGGGGGCCACCGGGGAGCTGTTTTTT. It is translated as CASSLASGGATGELFF.

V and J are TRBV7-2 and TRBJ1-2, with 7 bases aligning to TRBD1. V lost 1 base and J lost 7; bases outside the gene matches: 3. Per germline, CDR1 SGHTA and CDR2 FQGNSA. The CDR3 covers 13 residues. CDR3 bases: TGTGCCAGCAGCTTAGACAGGGGAGGTGGCTACACCTTC. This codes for CASSLDRGGGYTF.

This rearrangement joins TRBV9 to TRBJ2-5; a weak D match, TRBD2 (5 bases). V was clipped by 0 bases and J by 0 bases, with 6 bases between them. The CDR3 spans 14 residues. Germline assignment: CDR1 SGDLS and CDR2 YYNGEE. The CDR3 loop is CASSVAGYQETQYF. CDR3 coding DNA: TGTGCCAGCAGCGTAGCGGGGTACCAAGAGACCCAGTACTTC.

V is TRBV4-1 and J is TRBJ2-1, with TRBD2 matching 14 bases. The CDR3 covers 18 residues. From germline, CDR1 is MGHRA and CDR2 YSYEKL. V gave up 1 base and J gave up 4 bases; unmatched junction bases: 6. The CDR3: CASSQGLAGGESYNEQFF. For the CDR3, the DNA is TGCGCCAGCAGCCAAGGACTAGCGGGGGGGGAATCTTACAATGAGCAGTTCTTC.

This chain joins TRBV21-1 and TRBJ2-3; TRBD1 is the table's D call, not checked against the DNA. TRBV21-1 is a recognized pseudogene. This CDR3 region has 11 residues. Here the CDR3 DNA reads TGTGCCAGCAGCAACCCGGACAGGGGCCACTTT. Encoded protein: CASSNPDRGHF.

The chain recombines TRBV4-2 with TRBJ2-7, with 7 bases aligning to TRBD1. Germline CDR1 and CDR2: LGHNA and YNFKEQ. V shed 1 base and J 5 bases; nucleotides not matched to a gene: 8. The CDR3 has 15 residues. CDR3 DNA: TGTGCCAGCAGCCAAGTGGGTGACAGGGACCACGAGCAGTACTTC. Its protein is CASSQVGDRDHEQYF.

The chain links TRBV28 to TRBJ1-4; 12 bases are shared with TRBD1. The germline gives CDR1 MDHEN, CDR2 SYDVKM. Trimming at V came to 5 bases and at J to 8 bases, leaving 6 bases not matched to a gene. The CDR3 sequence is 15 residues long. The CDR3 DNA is TGTGCCAGCAGTGGGGACAGGGGGCATCAAGAAAAACTGTTTTTT. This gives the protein CASSGDRGHQEKLFF.

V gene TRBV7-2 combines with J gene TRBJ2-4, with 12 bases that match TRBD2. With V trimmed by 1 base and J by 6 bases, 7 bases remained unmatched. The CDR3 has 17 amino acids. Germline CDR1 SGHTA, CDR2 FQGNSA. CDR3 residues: CASSLGPSGGGRNIQYF. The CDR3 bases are TGTGCCAGCAGCTTAGGCCCTAGCGGGGGGGGTAGAAACATTCAGTACTTC.

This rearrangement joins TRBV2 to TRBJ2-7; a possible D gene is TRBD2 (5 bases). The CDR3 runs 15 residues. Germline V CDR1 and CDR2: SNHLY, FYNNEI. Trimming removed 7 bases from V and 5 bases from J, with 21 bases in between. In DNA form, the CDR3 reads TGTGCCAGCACCGAAGGCCCGGGGTACGATAACGAGCAGTACTTC. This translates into CASTEGPGYDNEQYF.

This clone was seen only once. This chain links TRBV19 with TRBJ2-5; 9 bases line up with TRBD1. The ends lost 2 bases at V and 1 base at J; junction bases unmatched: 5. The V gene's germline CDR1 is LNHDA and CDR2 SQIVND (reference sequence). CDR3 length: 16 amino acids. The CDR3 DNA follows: TGTGCCAGTAGTATACGTGACAGGGGGAGCCAAGAGACCCAGTACTTC. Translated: CASSIRDRGSQETQYF.

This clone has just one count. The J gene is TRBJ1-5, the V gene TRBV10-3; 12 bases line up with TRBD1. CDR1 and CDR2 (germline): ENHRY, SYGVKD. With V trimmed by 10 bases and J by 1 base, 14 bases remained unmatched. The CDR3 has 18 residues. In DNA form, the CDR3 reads TGTGCCACCCATCTTTTGGGACAGGGGGCCGGGAGCAATCAGCCCCAGCATTTT. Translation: CATHLLGQGAGSNQPQHF.